The 2 T cell receptor beta chains in this list originate from one sample, sequenced in a study of T-cell memory formation after mild COVID-19 (dated by TCRdb to the early 2020s). Library prep was done by 5' RACE. TCRdb lists the instrument as Illumina NovaSeq 6000. TCRdb redid the processing of the public reads, applying fastp at Q25 and MiXCR, and retained in-frame beta chains. Rows with a matching CDR3 protein are joined into one entry that keeps the most common DNA and genes. This sample comprises 350,000 to 500,000 distinct CDR3 sequences, about 25% of them detected only once. The ten biggest clones cover about an eighth of the sample. Sequencing input: PBMCs or a T cell subset sorted from them (not recorded which). The receptors derive from an adult woman who had mild COVID-19 (a few samples of this study predate the infection). The sample titles of this study are shuffled in the database, so cell type and time point are left out; the donor was told from shared clones.

The rearrangement uses TRBV12-3 or TRBV12-4 and TRBJ2-1; D possibly uses TRBD1 or TRBD2 (6 bases each). The CDR3 runs to 14 residues. The V gene lost 6 bases and the J gene lost 9 bases, with 18 bases spanning the gap. Here the CDR3 reads CASRSLEGGTEQFF. CDR3 nucleotides: TGTGCCAGCAGATCCCTGGAAGGGGGGACTGAGCAGTTCTTC.

This clonotype has a handful of counts. The chain uses TRBV7-9 and TRBJ2-1; D unclear. The CDR3 has 12 amino acids. CDR1 SEHNR and CDR2 FQNEAQ come from the germline V gene (reference sequence). Trimming stripped 4 bases from V and 6 bases from J, with 7 bases between. CDR3 sequence reads: CASSSEPNEQFF. CDR3 coding DNA: TGTGCCAGCAGCTCAGAGCCCAATGAGCAGTTCTTC.